Each of the 20 T cell receptor beta chains below was sequenced from the same sample in a study of breast tumors, draining lymph nodes, adjacent tissues. One entry per CDR3 protein results from TCRdb running MiXCR on the multiplex PCR reads. This table has 9,500 to 12,000 distinct CDR3 sequences, 50% to 60% appearing once. Sequencing was carried out using breast tumor tissue. The receptors shown here come from a female donor with breast cancer. Some clones in this sample may be carry-over from other donors' samples.

This clonotype was observed a few times. The chain employs TRBV4-2 and TRBJ1-4, with 9 bases fitting TRBD1. Trimming removed 4 bases from V and 4 bases from J; junction bases left unmatched: 7. CDR3 length: 16 amino acids. Germline CDR1 reads LGHNA; CDR2 reads YNFKEQ. The CDR3 nucleotides read TGTGCCAGCAGCCCCCCCTCGGACAGGGGTAATGAAAAACTGTTTTTT. Protein product: CASSPPSDRGNEKLFF.

This chain's CDR3 is CASSVTQGGKLFF. For the CDR3, the DNA is TGTGCCAGCAGCGTAACCCAGGGTGGTAAACTGTTTTTT. The rearrangement joins TRBV9 to TRBJ1-4; a possible D gene is TRBD1 (5 bases). The CDR3 loop spans 13 amino acids. Germline V gives CDR1 SGDLS, CDR2 YYNGEE. Trimming stripped 1 base from V and 11 bases from J, with 12 bases between.

By proportion, this clonotype is large. CDR3 sequence (DNA): TGTGCCAGCAACAGACAGGGGAGCTATGGCTACACCTTC. This encodes CASNRQGSYGYTF. This chain connects TRBV6-1 to TRBJ1-2, with 8 nucleotides matching TRBD1. This CDR3 is 13 amino acids long. Per germline, CDR1 MNHNS and CDR2 SASEGT. J lost 4 bases, V lost 7 bases, and 5 bases had no gene match.

About this clonotype itself: A read error may explain this, as a much larger clone is one base away. The chain employs TRBV12-3 or TRBV12-4 and TRBJ1-1; D ambiguous. This CDR3 region has 12 residues. Trimming removed 3 bases at V and 0 bases at J, with 2 bases between. CDR3 protein: CASSFMNTEAFF. The CDR3 DNA reads as TGTGCCAGCAGTTTCATGAACACTGAAGCTTTCTTT.

This clonotype turned up a few times. The chain employs TRBV11-3 and TRBJ2-1; D gene unclear. Trimming pared 5 bases from V and 4 bases from J, leaving 12 bases between. Germline values: CDR1 SGHNT, CDR2 YENEEA. The CDR3 spans 14 residues. As DNA, the CDR3 is TGTGCCAGCAGCCGTGGATTCAGTTACAATGAGCAGTTCTTC. As protein: CASSRGFSYNEQFF.

The chain links TRBV7-3 to TRBJ2-5; D is unresolved. CDR3 length: 14 amino acids. CDR1 SGHTA and CDR2 FQGTGA come from the germline V gene. The ends were cut back, 5 bases at V and 6 bases at J, with 16 bases in the middle. CDR3 amino acids: CASSRQRIVKTQYF. The CDR3 coding sequence is TGTGCCAGCAGCCGGCAGAGGATTGTTAAGACCCAGTACTTC.

This clonotype has a handful of counts. V usage is TRBV27 and J usage is TRBJ2-1; 7 positions match TRBD2. Germline-derived CDR1 and CDR2 are MNHEY and SMNVEV (reference sequence). The CDR3 has 13 residues. Unmatched junction bases numbered 1, after V lost 5 bases and J lost 3 bases. The CDR3 sequence is CASSREVYNEQFF. DNA of the CDR3: TGTGCCAGCAGTCGGGAGGTCTACAATGAGCAGTTCTTC.

The chain recombines TRBV4-3 with TRBJ2-7; maybe TRBD1 (5 bases). The CDR3 spans 14 residues. The ends were cut back, 4 bases at V and 1 base at J, with 11 bases in the middle. From germline, CDR1 is LGHNA and CDR2 YSLEER. DNA for the CDR3: TGCGCCAGCAGCCCGACGAGACAGTCCTACGAGCAGTACTTC. Translating it yields CASSPTRQSYEQYF.

This chain links TRBV5-1 with TRBJ1-2; TRBD1 aligns across 10 bases. The CDR3 contains 17 residues. From germline, CDR1 is SGHRS and CDR2 YFSETQ. Trimming removed 2 bases from V and 4 bases from J; junction bases left unmatched: 11. The chain's CDR3 is CASSLLGTGEGGYGYTF. In DNA form, the CDR3 reads TGCGCCAGCAGCTTACTCGGGACAGGGGAAGGTGGCTATGGCTACACCTTC.

This clonotype was counted a single time. One end of the junction is discordant with germline, which a read error may explain. J is TRBJ2-5 and V is TRBV7-2; 8 nucleotides agree with TRBD2. The CDR3 contains 13 residues. Germline loops: CDR1 SGHTA, CDR2 FQGNSA. The CDR3 sequence: CASSLPGGGPQTF. CDR3 coding DNA: TGTGCCAGCAGCTTACCCGGGGGGGGACCCCAGACCTTC.

This clonotype was counted at least ten times. The chain links TRBV20-1 to TRBJ2-7, with 8 bases that match TRBD1. CDR1 is DFQATT and CDR2 is SNEGSKA in the germline V gene (reference sequence). The CDR3 has 15 residues. The J segment lost 0 bases and the V segment lost 6 bases, leaving 10 bases of the junction unmatched. CDR3 sequence (DNA): TGCAGTGCCGAACCCAGGGGGCGATTCTCCTACGAGCAGTACTTC. It specifies CSAEPRGRFSYEQYF.

The J gene is TRBJ2-1, the V gene TRBV25-1, with a weak D call TRBD2 (5 bases). CDR3 length equals 17 residues. Germline values: CDR1 MGHDK, CDR2 SYGVNS. V shed 8 bases and J shed 0 bases, with 20 bases lying between them. As DNA, the CDR3 is TGTGCCAGCTCCCCCCCAACGGGCGAGGGCTCCTACAATGAGCAGTTCTTC. The encoded protein is CASSPPTGEGSYNEQFF.

CDR3 sequence (DNA): TGTGCCAGCAGCGAAACAGGGGGCGCCTACGAGCAGTACTTC. Translation: CASSETGGAYEQYF. The chain links TRBV11-2 to TRBJ2-7, with 9 bases aligning to TRBD1. Germline V gene sequence: CDR1 SGHAT, CDR2 FQNNGV. V shed 5 bases, J shed 2 bases, and the junction held 4 bases outside the gene matches. The CDR3 covers 14 residues.

The V gene is TRBV7-3, the J gene TRBJ2-3; D perhaps matches TRBD1 (7 bases). Germline V gene data show CDR1 as SGHTA and CDR2 as FQGTGA. Trimming shortened V by 5 bases and J by 8 bases, and 17 bases separated the two germline ends. CDR3 length: 14 amino acids. The CDR3 sequence: CASSQGDLTSTQYF. CDR3 sequence (DNA): TGTGCCAGCAGCCAGGGGGACTTGACAAGTACGCAGTATTTT. The variable domain in full, completed from reference TRBV7-3 and TRBJ2-3, reads GAGVSQTPSNKVTEKGKYVELRCDPISGHTALYWYRQSLGQGPEFLIYFQGTGAADDSGLPNDRFFAVRPEGSVSTLKIQRTERGDSAVYLCASSQGDLTSTQYFGPGTRLTVL.

By share, this clonotype ranks as medium-sized. This may be a read error, as it is one base from a much larger clone. The chain uses TRBV20-1 and TRBJ2-5; TRBD2 aligns across 8 bases. The CDR3 totals 14 residues. J lost 7 bases, V lost 1 base, and 8 bases had no gene match. Germline V gives CDR1 DFQATT, CDR2 SNEGSKA (reference sequence). CDR3 amino acids: CSARAGTSFATQYF. The CDR3 coding sequence is TGCAGTGCTAGAGCCGGGACTAGTTTCGCGACCCAGTACTTC.

J is TRBJ2-5 and V is TRBV20-1, with D perhaps TRBD1 (5 bases). Germline V gene data show CDR1 as DFQATT and CDR2 as SNEGSKA (reference sequence). Trimming took 3 bases from V and 2 from J, leaving 10 bases between them. This CDR3 is built from 13 residues. This chain's CDR3 is CSARETVQETQYF. In DNA, the CDR3 is TGCAGTGCTAGGGAGACAGTACAAGAGACCCAGTACTTC.

The chain uses TRBV20-1 and TRBJ2-3; no clear D gene. The ends were cut back, 3 bases at V and 10 bases at J, with 20 bases in the middle. The CDR3 is 14 amino acids. Looked up from germline, CDR1 is DFQATT and CDR2 is SNEGSKA (reference sequence). In DNA, the CDR3 is TGCAGTGCTAGTGTGGGTGGCCCCCAGGATCCGCAGTATTTT. It codes for CSASVGGPQDPQYF.

In its sample, this clonotype was seen a few times. V gene TRBV5-1 combines with J gene TRBJ2-3, with TRBD2 matching over 14 bases. V dropped 9 bases and J dropped 4; count of bases not matched to a gene: 4. Germline V gene lookup returns CDR1 SGHRS and CDR2 YFSETQ. The CDR3 runs to 14 residues. The CDR3 coding sequence is TGCGCCACCGCGGGACTAGCGGGAGCAGATACGCAGTATTTT. Its translation: CATAGLAGADTQYF.

This clonotype is medium-sized by share. The chain recombines TRBV6-5 with TRBJ2-1; D is possibly TRBD1 (5 bases). Per the germline V gene, CDR1 is MNHEY and CDR2 is SVGAGI. There are 14 residues in the CDR3. The V gene lost 0 bases and the J gene lost 4 bases, with 7 bases spanning the gap. Written as DNA, the CDR3 is TGTGCCAGCAGTTACTCACACAGGTACAATGAGCAGTTCTTC. As protein: CASSYSHRYNEQFF.

The chain carries TRBV7-9 and TRBJ2-5; D is uncertain. This CDR3 has 11 residues. The V gene's germline CDR1 is SEHNR and CDR2 FQNEAQ (reference sequence). V was trimmed by 5 bases and J by 7 bases, leaving 8 bases between them. The CDR3 reads CASSQDRTQYF. Here the CDR3 DNA reads TGTGCCAGCAGCCAGGACCGGACCCAGTACTTC.